This T cell receptor beta chain derives from a study of blood T cell repertoires in COVID-19. Germline V CDR1 and CDR2: SSHAT, FNYEAQ (reference sequence). The CDR3 has 16 residues. Original processing methods: Amplification of reference gene primers was used by the study to estimate nucleated cell counts. The method was immunoSEQ multiplex PCR; TCRdb's version includes in-frame clones alone and lacks a portion of them. D and trimming were read from the DNA, whereas the V and J calls and clone size are those reported in that table. Of about 280,000 clones listed, around 83% are singletons. This clone was observed a few times. At one boundary the junction diverges from the germline segment, which might be a read error.

The source material was PBMCs or T cells enriched from blood (not recorded which). The chain uses TRBV7-7 and TRBJ2-2; D uncertain. This sequence was found in a man aged 35-49 years who had been exposed to COVID-19. Here the CDR3 DNA reads TGTGCTAGCAGCTTAGGGCGGCAAGTGAACACCGGGGAGCTGTTTTTT. Its protein is CASSLGRQVNTGELFF.